This is a list of T cell receptor beta chains from one sample in a study of blood T cell repertoires in COVID-19. Produced via immunoSEQ multiplex PCR; TCRdb's table is partial and in-frame only. This sample yields roughly 160,000 clones, of which approximately 91% are seen a single time; roughly 2.1% belongs to the top ten. Material: peripheral blood. These receptors came from a man younger than 35 with acute or convalescent COVID-19. The CDR3 runs from the conserved cysteine through the conserved F or W. D genes are given only for firm matches. Not all rows give a size; the values are once, few, many and, for expanded clones, a class.

D gene | J gene | V gene | clone size | CDR3 protein | CDR3 DNA
NA | TRBJ1-5 | TRBV6-7 | NA | CASSYSTGRAGGNQPQHF | TGTGCCAGCAGTTACTCGACCGGGCGGGCGGGGGGCAATCAGCCCCAGCATTTT
NA | TRBJ1-5 | TRBV6-1 | NA | CASSDRPNSNQPQHF | TGTGCCAGCAGTGACAGGCCAAATAGCAATCAGCCCCAGCATTTT
NA | TRBJ1-1 | TRBV10-1 | NA | CASSDPGQNTEAFF | TGCGCCAGCAGTGACCCGGGACAGAACACTGAAGCTTTCTTT
NA | TRBJ1-2 | TRBV24-1 | NA | CATSEEGGTSYTF | TGTGCCACCAGTGAAGAGGGCGGAACCTCCTACACCTTC
TRBD1 | TRBJ1-5 | TRBV12-5 | NA | CASVLGARGIDQPQHF | TGTGCTAGTGTCCTAGGGGCCAGGGGGATAGATCAGCCCCAGCATTTT
NA | TRBJ1-6 | TRBV7-9 | NA | CASSSGQYSPLHF | TGTGCCAGCAGTTCGGGACAATATTCACCCCTCCACTTT
TRBD2 | TRBJ2-7 | TRBV7-9 | few | CASSLSASGSSYEQYF | TGTGCCAGCAGCTTATCGGCTAGCGGTAGCTCCTACGAGCAGTACTTC
NA | TRBJ1-4 | TRBV7-8 | once | CASSLVNTGWGNEKLFF | TGTGCCAGCAGCTTAGTGAATACAGGCTGGGGTAATGAAAAACTGTTTTTT
NA | TRBJ2-2 | TRBV12-3/TRBV12-4 | NA | CASSWETTGELFF | TGTGCCAGCAGTTGGGAGACCACCGGGGAGCTGTTTTTT
NA | TRBJ1-3 | TRBV4-2 | NA | CASSQGSGGGNTIYF | TGTGCCAGCAGCCAAGGATCGGGGGGTGGAAACACCATATATTTT
NA | TRBJ1-1 | TRBV5-1 | NA | CASSPGDPLNTEAFF | TGCGCCAGCAGCCCCGGGGATCCTTTGAACACTGAAGCTTTCTTT
TRBD1 | TRBJ1-5 | TRBV30 | NA | CAWRGQGGEAQHF | TGTGCCTGGAGAGGACAGGGGGGAGAGGCCCAGCATTTT
TRBD2 | TRBJ2-1 | TRBV18 | NA | CASSPISASGRASGGDEQFF | TGTGCCAGCTCACCAATATCAGCTAGCGGGAGGGCGAGTGGTGGAGATGAGCAGTTCTTC
NA | TRBJ2-2 | TRBV28 | NA | CASSFLGELFF | TGTGCCAGCAGTTTTCTCGGGGAGCTGTTTTTT
NA | TRBJ2-6 | TRBV5-1 | NA | CASSLAVVPSGANVLTF | TGCGCCAGCAGCTTGGCCGTCGTTCCCTCTGGGGCCAACGTCCTGACTTTC
NA | TRBJ2-7 | TRBV6-1 | NA | CASSEARQSPQYEQYF | TGTGCCAGCAGTGAAGCGCGGCAGTCCCCTCAATACGAGCAGTACTTC
NA | TRBJ1-6 | TRBV6-2/TRBV6-3 | once | CASSYRQVYNSPLHF | TGTGCCAGCAGTTATCGGCAGGTCTATAATTCACCCCTCCACTTT
NA | TRBJ1-2 | TRBV7-9 | NA | CASSLKARVVGGYTF | TGTGCCAGCAGCTTAAAGGCCAGGGTTGTAGGTGGCTACACCTTC
TRBD1 | TRBJ1-2 | TRBV3-1/TRBV3-2 | NA | CASSQAGTGGQGYTF | TGTGCCAGCAGCCAAGCCGGGACAGGGGGCCAAGGCTACACCTTC
NA | TRBJ1-1 | TRBV30 | NA | CAWSVRQRNTEAFF | TGTGCCTGGAGTGTACGACAGAGGAACACTGAAGCTTTCTTT